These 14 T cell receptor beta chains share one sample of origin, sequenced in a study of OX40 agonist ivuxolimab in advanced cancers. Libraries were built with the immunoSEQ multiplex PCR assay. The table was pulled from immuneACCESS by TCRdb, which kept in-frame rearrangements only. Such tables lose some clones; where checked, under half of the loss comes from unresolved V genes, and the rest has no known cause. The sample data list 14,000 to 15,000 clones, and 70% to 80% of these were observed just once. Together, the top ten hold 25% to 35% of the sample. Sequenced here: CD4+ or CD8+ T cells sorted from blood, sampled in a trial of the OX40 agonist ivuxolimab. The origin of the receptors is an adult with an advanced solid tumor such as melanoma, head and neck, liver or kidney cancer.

The CDR3 bases are TGTGCCAGCAGTCTGGGCCTCAACAATGAGCAGTTCTTC. This sequence encodes CASSLGLNNEQFF. The chain has TRBV27 and TRBJ2-1; D is undetermined. Trimming removed 5 bases from V and 5 bases from J, with 10 bases in between. The length of the CDR3 is 13 residues. The germline V gene encodes CDR1 MNHEY and CDR2 SMNVEV (reference sequence).

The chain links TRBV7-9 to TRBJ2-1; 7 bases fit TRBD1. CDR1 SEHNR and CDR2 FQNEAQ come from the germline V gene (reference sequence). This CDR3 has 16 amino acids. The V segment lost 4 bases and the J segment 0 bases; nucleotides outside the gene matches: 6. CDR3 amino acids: CASSSLRDSSYNEQFF. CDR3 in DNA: TGTGCCAGCAGCTCTCTTCGGGACAGCTCCTACAATGAGCAGTTCTTC. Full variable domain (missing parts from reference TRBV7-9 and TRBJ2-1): DTGVSQNPRHKITKRGQNVTFRCDPISEHNRLYWYRQTLGQGPEFLTYFQNEAQLEKSRLLSDRFSAERPKGSFSTLEIQRTEQGDSAMYLCASSSLRDSSYNEQFFGPGTRLTVL.

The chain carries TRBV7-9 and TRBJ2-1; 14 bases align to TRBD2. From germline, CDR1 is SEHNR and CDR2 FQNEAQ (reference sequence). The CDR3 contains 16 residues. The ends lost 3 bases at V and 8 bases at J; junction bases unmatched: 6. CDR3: CASSLATSGRAYEQFF. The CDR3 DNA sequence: TGTGCCAGCAGCTTGGCGACTAGCGGGAGGGCCTATGAGCAGTTCTTC. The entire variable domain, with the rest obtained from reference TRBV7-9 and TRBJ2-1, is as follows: DTGVSQNPRHKITKRGQNVTFRCDPISEHNRLYWYRQTLGQGPEFLTYFQNEAQLEKSRLLSDRFSAERPKGSFSTLEIQRTEQGDSAMYLCASSLATSGRAYEQFFGPGTRLTVL.

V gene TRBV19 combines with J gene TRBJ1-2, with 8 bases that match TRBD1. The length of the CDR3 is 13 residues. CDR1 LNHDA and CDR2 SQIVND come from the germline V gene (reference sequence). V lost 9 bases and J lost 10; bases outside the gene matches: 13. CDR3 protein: CASWDWTGNHYTF. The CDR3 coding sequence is TGTGCCAGCTGGGACTGGACAGGGAATCACTACACCTTC.

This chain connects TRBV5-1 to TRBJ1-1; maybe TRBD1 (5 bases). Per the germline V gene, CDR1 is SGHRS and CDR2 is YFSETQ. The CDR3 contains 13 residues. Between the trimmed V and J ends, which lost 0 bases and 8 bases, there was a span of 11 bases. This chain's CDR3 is CASSLDSGQEAFF. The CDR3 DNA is TGCGCCAGCAGCTTGGACTCGGGGCAGGAAGCTTTCTTT. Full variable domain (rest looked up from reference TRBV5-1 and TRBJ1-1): KAGVTQTPRYLIKTRGQQVTLSCSPISGHRSVSWYQQTPGQGLQFLFEYFSETQRNKGNFPGRFSGRQFSNSRSEMNVSTLELGDSALYLCASSLDSGQEAFFGQGTRLTVV.

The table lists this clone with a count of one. CDR3 region: CASSSWASTDTQYF. Written as DNA, the CDR3 is TGTGCCAGTTCTAGTTGGGCGAGCACAGATACGCAGTATTTT. V usage is TRBV27 and J usage is TRBJ2-3; D not resolved. Germline loops: CDR1 MNHEY, CDR2 SMNVEV (reference sequence). Trimming took 9 bases from V and 0 from J, leaving 13 bases between them. This CDR3 is 14 amino acids long.

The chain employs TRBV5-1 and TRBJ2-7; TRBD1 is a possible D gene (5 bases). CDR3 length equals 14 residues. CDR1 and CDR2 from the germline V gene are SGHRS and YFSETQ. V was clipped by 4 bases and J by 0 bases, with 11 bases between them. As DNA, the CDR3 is TGCGCCAGCAGCAGGGGCCCGCTCTCCTACGAGCAGTACTTC. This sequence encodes CASSRGPLSYEQYF.

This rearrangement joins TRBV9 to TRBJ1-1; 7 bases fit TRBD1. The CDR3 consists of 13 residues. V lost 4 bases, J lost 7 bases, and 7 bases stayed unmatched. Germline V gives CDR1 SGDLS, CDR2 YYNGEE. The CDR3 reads CASSPGTAIEAFF. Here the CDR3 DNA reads TGTGCCAGCAGCCCTGGGACAGCGATTGAAGCTTTCTTT.

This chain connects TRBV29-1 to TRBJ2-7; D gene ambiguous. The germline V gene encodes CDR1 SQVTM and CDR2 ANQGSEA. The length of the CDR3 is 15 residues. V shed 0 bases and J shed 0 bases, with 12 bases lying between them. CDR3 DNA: TGCAGCGTTGAAGACTCCGACGAGTACTCCTACGAGCAGTACTTC. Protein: CSVEDSDEYSYEQYF.

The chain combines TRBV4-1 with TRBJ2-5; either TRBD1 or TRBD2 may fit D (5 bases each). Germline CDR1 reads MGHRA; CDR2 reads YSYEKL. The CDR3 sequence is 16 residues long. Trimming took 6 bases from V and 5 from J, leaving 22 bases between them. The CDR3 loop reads CASRTRQMGERETQYF. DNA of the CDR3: TGCGCCAGCAGGACGAGGCAGATGGGGGAAAGGGAGACCCAGTACTTC.

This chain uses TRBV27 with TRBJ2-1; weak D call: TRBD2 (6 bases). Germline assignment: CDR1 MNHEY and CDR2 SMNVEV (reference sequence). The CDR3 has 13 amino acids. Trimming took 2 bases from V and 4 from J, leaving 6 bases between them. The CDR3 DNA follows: TGTGCCAGCAGTTTAGGGGGGTACAATGAGCAGTTCTTC. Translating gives CASSLGGYNEQFF.

The CDR3 is CASSRSGSYNEQFF. CDR3 nucleotides: TGTGCCAGCAGCCGGTCGGGGTCCTACAATGAGCAGTTCTTC. The chain recombines TRBV11-2 with TRBJ2-1; tentative D call: TRBD2 (5 bases). Germline V gene lookup returns CDR1 SGHAT and CDR2 FQNNGV. This CDR3 spans 14 amino acids. Deletions cut 5 bases from V and 1 base from J, with 9 bases between.

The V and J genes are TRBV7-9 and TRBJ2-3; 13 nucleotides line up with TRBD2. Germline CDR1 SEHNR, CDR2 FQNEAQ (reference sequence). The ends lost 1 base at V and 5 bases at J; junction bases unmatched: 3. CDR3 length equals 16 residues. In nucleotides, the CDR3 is TGTGCCAGCAGCTTAGGACTAGCGGGAGGTGGAGATACGCAGTATTTT. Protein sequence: CASSLGLAGGGDTQYF.

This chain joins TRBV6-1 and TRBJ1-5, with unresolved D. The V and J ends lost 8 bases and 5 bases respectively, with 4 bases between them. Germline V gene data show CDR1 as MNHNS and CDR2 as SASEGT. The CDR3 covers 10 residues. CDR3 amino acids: CASHDQPQHF. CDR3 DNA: TGTGCCAGCCACGATCAGCCCCAGCATTTT.